The TCR beta chain described here comes from a study of blood T cells in healthy people across ages. Primers used in a second PCR of about 6 to 11 cycles were a sample-barcoded 5' primer and a J-beta primer mix. One entry per CDR3 protein results from TCRdb running MiXCR on the 5' RACE reads. The sample records approximately 960,000 distinct CDR3 sequences, 25% to 35% being singletons. Looked up from germline, CDR1 is SGHTA and CDR2 is FQGNSA. Germline trimming cut 3 bases from V and 7 bases from J; bases unmatched to any gene: 11. This CDR3 contains 18 residues. Isolated per sample were at least 7 million PBMCs. The extraction recovered at least 5.5 micrograms of total RNA per sample. The sample also formed part of further work on T cells of mothers and their children. This second study says: Sequencing got over 10 million TCR beta CDR3 reads from each mother and some 3 million from each child. Slightly higher overlap, not significant, was seen in related mother-child pairs than in unrelated pairs.

V gene TRBV7-2 combines with J gene TRBJ2-1; 14 bases align to TRBD2. The material sequenced was blood. The TCR originated in a woman aged 40 to 49 in good health. CDR3 nucleotides: TGTGCCAGCAGCTTCCACCACTACGGACTAGCGGGGGGTAATGAGCAGTTCTTC. As protein: CASSFHHYGLAGGNEQFF.